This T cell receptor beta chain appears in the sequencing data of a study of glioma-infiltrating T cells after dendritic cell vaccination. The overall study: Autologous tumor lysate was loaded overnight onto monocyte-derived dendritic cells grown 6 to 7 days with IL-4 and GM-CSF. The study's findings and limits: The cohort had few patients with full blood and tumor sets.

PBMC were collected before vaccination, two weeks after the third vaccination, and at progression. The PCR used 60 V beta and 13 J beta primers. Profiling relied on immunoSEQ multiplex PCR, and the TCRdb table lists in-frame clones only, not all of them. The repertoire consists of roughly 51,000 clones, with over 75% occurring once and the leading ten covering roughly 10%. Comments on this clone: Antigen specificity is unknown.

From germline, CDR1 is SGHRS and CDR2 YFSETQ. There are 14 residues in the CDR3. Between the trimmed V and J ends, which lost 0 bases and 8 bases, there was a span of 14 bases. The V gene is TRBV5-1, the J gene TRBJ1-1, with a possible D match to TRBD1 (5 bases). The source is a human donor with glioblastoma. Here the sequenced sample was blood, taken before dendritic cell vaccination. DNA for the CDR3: TGCGCCAGCAGCTTGGATACCACAGGTTTGGAAGCTTTCTTT. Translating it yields CASSLDTTGLEAFF.